This T cell receptor beta chain was identified during a study of cytomegalovirus exposure and HLA in healthy donors. With regard to this clone: The junction departs from germline at one end; a sequencing error may be responsible.

Per the germline V gene, CDR1 is MGHRA and CDR2 is YSYEKL. The CDR3 spans 17 residues. The PCR employed 60 Vbeta primers together with 13 Jbeta primers. Profiled with immunoSEQ multiplex PCR; TCRdb holds only in-frame clones, not every one. The sample yields about 70,000 clones, more than 75% seen once. The clonotype originates from a girl aged 5-17 years in good health and CMV-seropositive. The gene calls are TRBV4-1 and TRBJ1-1; D gene uncertain. Sample: PBMCs. The CDR3 loop is CASNQVSFGQRNTEAFF. The CDR3 DNA sequence: TGCGCCAGCAACCAAGTAAGTTTCGGTCAGCGTAACACTGAAGCTTTCTTT.